Below, 17 T cell receptor beta chains from the same sample are listed, as sequenced in a study of vaccination and CD4 T cells after COVID-19. These receptors lack a known antigen. The treatment was: roughly ten-day PBMC culture with coronavirus spike peptide pools or control peptides (ViraFEST assay). The Oncomine TCR Beta short-read assay generated sequence data from the DNA of cultured CD4+ T cells. TCRdb independently ran MiXCR on the PCR reads; one entry per CDR3 protein. The table lists some 17,000 distinct CDR3 sequences, 55% to 65% of them singletons, with roughly 5.2% in the top ten. The starting material was CD4+ T cells from blood, cultured in vitro, obtained after SARS-CoV-2 vaccination. The receptors stem from a human donor who had recovered from COVID-19.

V is TRBV7-9 and J is TRBJ1-2; D unresolved. Germline loops: CDR1 SEHNR, CDR2 FQNEAQ (reference sequence). Trimming pared 7 bases from V and 6 bases from J, leaving 18 bases between. This CDR3 is 14 amino acids long. The CDR3 region is CASTPLGQDHGYTF. CDR3 DNA: TGTGCCAGCACCCCCCTTGGGCAGGACCATGGCTACACCTTC. Based on the CDR3 plus reference TRBV7-9 and TRBJ1-2, the full variable domain is DTGVSQNPRHKITKRGQNVTFRCDPISEHNRLYWYRQTLGQGPEFLTYFQNEAQLEKSRLLSDRFSAERPKGSFSTLEIQRTEQGDSAMYLCASTPLGQDHGYTFGSGTRLTVV.

The chain uses TRBV7-2 and TRBJ2-5, with D possibly being TRBD2 (7 bases). The V gene lost 6 bases and the J gene lost 7 bases, with 18 bases spanning the gap. Germline V gene data show CDR1 as SGHTA and CDR2 as FQGNSA. The CDR3 runs to 14 residues. In DNA form, the CDR3 reads TGTGCCAGCAGACAGGGCGGGAGCGGAGGGACCCAGTACTTC. Translated, it gives CASRQGGSGGTQYF.

The chain employs TRBV19 and TRBJ1-5, with 8 positions matching TRBD1. Germline CDR1 is LNHDA and CDR2 is SQIVND (reference sequence). The junction had 9 bases not matched to a gene; V was cut back by 1 base and J by 7 bases. The CDR3 contains 16 residues. The CDR3 spells CASSIVWDRSKQPQHF. DNA of the CDR3: TGTGCCAGTAGTATAGTCTGGGACAGGTCGAAGCAGCCCCAGCATTTT.

This clonotype was counted only a few times. This chain connects TRBV30 to TRBJ1-2, with 8 bases identical to TRBD1. CDR3 length equals 16 residues. V was clipped by 2 bases and J by 2 bases; unmatched bases: 10. CDR1 is GTSNPN and CDR2 is SVGIG in the germline V gene (reference sequence). This CDR3 is CAWSIQTGASNYGYTF. In nucleotides, the CDR3 is TGTGCCTGGAGTATTCAGACAGGGGCCTCCAACTATGGCTACACCTTC. Full variable domain (missing parts from reference TRBV30 and TRBJ1-2): SQTIHQWPATLVQPVGSPLSLECTVEGTSNPNLYWYRQAAGRGLQLLFYSVGIGQISSEVPQNLSASRPQDRQFILSSKKLLLSDSGFYLCAWSIQTGASNYGYTFGSGTRLTVV.

The CDR3 protein is CSARRSGSEQFF. In DNA, the CDR3 is TGCAGTGCTAGGAGGAGCGGGAGTGAGCAGTTCTTC. The chain employs TRBV20-1 and TRBJ2-1; the match to TRBD2 covers 8 bases. Germline loops: CDR1 DFQATT, CDR2 SNEGSKA (reference sequence). The CDR3 consists of 12 residues. With 3 bases clipped from V and 9 bases from J, the junction kept 4 bases outside the gene matches.

This clonotype is large. This chain joins TRBV18 and TRBJ1-2; no reliable D call. Germline V gene data show CDR1 as KGHSH and CDR2 as LQKENI. There are 12 residues in the CDR3. V lost 3 bases, J lost 6 bases, and 8 bases lay in between. Here the CDR3 DNA reads TGTGCCAGCTCACCGGGCCATAATGGCTACACCTTC. It translates to CASSPGHNGYTF.

This rearrangement joins TRBV28 to TRBJ1-2, with unresolved D. Germline loops: CDR1 MDHEN, CDR2 SYDVKM. Deletions cut 3 bases from V and 7 bases from J, with 3 bases between. The CDR3 loop spans 10 amino acids. DNA for the CDR3: TGTGCCAGCAGTTTCACTGGCTACACCTTC. Translation gives CASSFTGYTF.

The table lists this clonotype with a count of one. This chain joins TRBV27 and TRBJ2-2; D remains unclear. V was clipped by 2 bases and J by 5 bases, with 6 bases between them. From germline, CDR1 is MNHEY and CDR2 SMNVEV (reference sequence). The CDR3 has 13 residues. The CDR3 reads CASSLRVTGELFF. The CDR3, as DNA: TGTGCCAGCAGTTTACGCGTTACCGGGGAGCTGTTTTTT.

The chain has TRBV7-8 and TRBJ1-2; D gene ambiguous. The CDR3 covers 12 residues. Germline V gives CDR1 SGHVS, CDR2 FQNEAQ. Trimming removed 2 bases from V and 7 bases from J, with 8 bases in between. The CDR3 nucleotides are TGTGCCAGCAGCTTAATTTCGGGTGGCTACACCTTC. It yields the protein CASSLISGGYTF. The variable domain in full, with the rest retrieved from reference TRBV7-8 and TRBJ1-2, is GAGVSQSPRYKVAKRGQDVALRCDPISGHVSLFWYQQALGQGPEFLTYFQNEAQLDKSGLPSDRFFAERPEGSVSTLKIQRTQQEDSAVYLCASSLISGGYTFGSGTRLTVV.

This clonotype has more than one count but fewer than ten. Mismatch with germline at one junction end may stem from a read error. This chain uses TRBV5-3 with TRBJ1-5, with 7 bases fitting TRBD1. TRBV5-3 is marked as an open reading frame, function uncertain. The CDR3 loop spans 14 amino acids. The CDR3 DNA sequence: TGTGCCAGCAGCTCCCAAGGGGGCCACCAGCCCCAGCATTTT. Amino acid sequence: CASSSQGGHQPQHF.

V and J are TRBV27 and TRBJ2-7; D call uncertain. Germline CDR1 is MNHEY and CDR2 is SMNVEV (reference sequence). The CDR3 totals 13 residues. Trimming left V 3 bases short and J 2 bases short, with 8 bases between. CDR3 coding DNA: TGTGCCAGCAGTTTCCTCTTTCCCTACGAGCAGTACTTC. This translates into CASSFLFPYEQYF.

V gene TRBV7-8 combines with J gene TRBJ1-1; a weak D match, TRBD1 (6 bases). V gave up 2 bases and J gave up 8 bases, with 9 bases separating them. Germline values: CDR1 SGHVS, CDR2 FQNEAQ. This CDR3 contains 12 residues. The CDR3 nucleotides read TGTGCCAGCAGCTTACTCGGGGGCGAAGCTTTCTTT. It translates to CASSLLGGEAFF.

V gene TRBV6-1 combines with J gene TRBJ2-7; D uncertain. This CDR3 comprises 12 residues. Germline V CDR1 and CDR2: MNHNS, SASEGT. V dropped 4 bases and J dropped 5 bases, with 9 bases sitting between them. CDR3 bases: TGTGCCAGCAGTGTTTCACGTGACGAGCAGTACTTC. Amino acid sequence: CASSVSRDEQYF.

The chain joins TRBV29-1 to TRBJ1-1; D may be TRBD1 (5 bases). Germline V gene lookup returns CDR1 SQVTM and CDR2 ANQGSEA. V was shortened by 6 bases and J by 1 base, with 15 bases between the two germline ends. CDR3 length equals 14 residues. The CDR3 DNA follows: TGCAGCGTCGGAACCGGGGCAGCGAACACTGAAGCTTTCTTT. It translates to CSVGTGAANTEAFF.

The chain joins TRBV20-1 to TRBJ2-3, with 12 positions matching TRBD2. V was pared by 5 bases and J by 7 bases, with 4 bases of the junction left unmatched. The CDR3 covers 13 residues. Germline assignment: CDR1 DFQATT and CDR2 SNEGSKA (reference sequence). The CDR3 reads CSAQTSGRYTQYF. DNA for the CDR3: TGCAGTGCTCAAACTAGCGGGAGGTATACGCAGTATTTT.

This chain joins TRBV6-1 and TRBJ2-7; 7 nucleotides match TRBD1. The germline V gene encodes CDR1 MNHNS and CDR2 SASEGT. CDR3 length equals 14 residues. Trimming removed 6 bases from V and 5 bases from J; junction bases left unmatched: 10. The CDR3 region has the DNA TGTGCCAGCAGAGCCGACAGGGCTCATCACGAGCAGTACTTC. Its translation: CASRADRAHHEQYF.

This clonotype appeared a few times. The chain uses TRBV6-1 and TRBJ1-1; D is uncertain. V was clipped by 6 bases and J by 2 bases, with 4 bases between them. In germline, CDR1 is MNHNS, CDR2 SASEGT. This CDR3 has 11 amino acids. The CDR3 nucleotides are TGTGCCAGCAGCCGTAACACTGAAGCTTTCTTT. It specifies CASSRNTEAFF.